A selection of T cell receptor beta chains follows, all from one sample in a study of regulatory T cells in long-lasting Graves disease. TCRdb redid the calling of the multiplex PCR reads with MiXCR, one entry per CDR3 protein. Seen here are 650,000 to 700,000 distinct CDR3 sequences, 30% observed once, and the top ten hold 42%. The sequencing used peripheral blood mononuclear cells (PBMCs), collected when the disease was refractory, from a patient treated with antithyroid drugs. The receptors originated from a female donor with Graves disease. Both conserved end residues are part of each CDR3. D genes are given only for firm matches. Expanded clones get a size class; other rows say once, few or many, or leave the size out.

v_call: TRBV20-1
clone_size: few
d_call: TRBD1
j_call: TRBJ1-6
cdr3_nt: TGCAGTGCTAGAGCATCGGACAGGGTCGATTCACCCCTCCACTTT
cdr3_aa: CSARASDRVDSPLHF

v_call: TRBV7-3
clone_size: few
d_call: TRBD1
j_call: TRBJ2-6
cdr3_nt: TGTGCCAGCAGCTTCTTATCGACAGGGGGACTTTCTGGGGCCAACGTCCTGACTTTC
cdr3_aa: CASSFLSTGGLSGANVLTF

v_call: TRBV7-2
clone_size: few
d_call: -
j_call: TRBJ2-7
cdr3_nt: TGTGCCAGCAGCTTAGCTTCGGGACGCTTGATCTCCTACGAGCAGTACTTC
cdr3_aa: CASSLASGRLISYEQYF

v_call: TRBV5-1
clone_size: -
d_call: TRBD2
j_call: TRBJ2-7
cdr3_nt: TGTGCCAGCAGCTCCTTAGCGGGAGCTACTCACGAGCAGTACTTC
cdr3_aa: CASSSLAGATHEQYF

v_call: TRBV18
clone_size: -
d_call: -
j_call: TRBJ1-2
cdr3_nt: TGTGCCAGCTCACGGACCGATTCGGGGAGTGGCTACACCTTC
cdr3_aa: CASSRTDSGSGYTF

v_call: TRBV20-1
clone_size: once
d_call: -
j_call: TRBJ2-7
cdr3_nt: TGCAGTGCTAGAGCGGGCTACGAGCGGTACTTC
cdr3_aa: CSARAGYERYF

v_call: TRBV20-1
clone_size: few
d_call: -
j_call: TRBJ1-1
cdr3_nt: TGCAGTGCTGATACAGGGAAGGATGGCACTGAAGCTTTCTTT
cdr3_aa: CSADTGKDGTEAFF

v_call: TRBV11-3
clone_size: few
d_call: TRBD1
j_call: TRBJ2-2
cdr3_nt: TGTGCCACCCAACAGGGGGACACCCCCCCGGGGATGTTTTTT
cdr3_aa: CATQQGDTPPGMFF

v_call: TRBV18
clone_size: -
d_call: -
j_call: TRBJ1-5
cdr3_nt: TGTGCCAGCTCACCACACAGGGATGGCAATCAGCCCCAGCATTTT
cdr3_aa: CASSPHRDGNQPQHF

v_call: TRBV11-2
clone_size: -
d_call: TRBD1
j_call: TRBJ1-1
cdr3_nt: TGTGCCAGCAGTTTTGGCGGGACAGGGGTCACTGAAGCTTTCTTT
cdr3_aa: CASSFGGTGVTEAFF

v_call: TRBV6-5
clone_size: few
d_call: -
j_call: TRBJ2-5
cdr3_nt: TGTGCCAGCAGTTACGGACAGTTCCAAGAGACCCAGTACTTC
cdr3_aa: CASSYGQFQETQYF

v_call: TRBV15
clone_size: -
d_call: -
j_call: TRBJ1-6
cdr3_nt: TGTGCCACCAGCAGAGAAACCCACGTCGGTTCACCCCTCCACTTT
cdr3_aa: CATSRETHVGSPLHF

v_call: TRBV6-1
clone_size: -
d_call: TRBD1
j_call: TRBJ1-2
cdr3_nt: TGTGCCAGCAGACAAGGGGGACAGGGAGAATATGGCTACACCTTC
cdr3_aa: CASRQGGQGEYGYTF

v_call: TRBV6-5
clone_size: few
d_call: TRBD2
j_call: TRBJ2-7
cdr3_nt: TGTGCCAGCAGTTACAGGGCGGGAGAATCTGACGAGCAGTACTTC
cdr3_aa: CASSYRAGESDEQYF

v_call: TRBV20-1
clone_size: few
d_call: -
j_call: TRBJ1-2
cdr3_nt: TGCAGTGCTAGAGACCCAATTTCGGGGAACTATGGCTACACCTTC
cdr3_aa: CSARDPISGNYGYTF

v_call: TRBV5-1
clone_size: -
d_call: TRBD2
j_call: TRBJ2-7
cdr3_nt: TGCGCCAGCAGCTTAACGGGAGGATTGATGTACGAGCAGTACTTC
cdr3_aa: CASSLTGGLMYEQYF

v_call: TRBV5-1
clone_size: many
d_call: TRBD1
j_call: TRBJ1-2
cdr3_nt: TGCGCCAGCAGCCCGGGACAGGGGCACTATGGCTACACCTTC
cdr3_aa: CASSPGQGHYGYTF

v_call: TRBV28
clone_size: few
d_call: TRBD1
j_call: TRBJ1-2
cdr3_nt: TGTGCCAGCAGTTTACCGGGACAGGGGAAGCCCCCTAACTATGGCTACACCTTC
cdr3_aa: CASSLPGQGKPPNYGYTF

v_call: TRBV28
clone_size: -
d_call: -
j_call: TRBJ1-5
cdr3_nt: TGTGCCACCGGCCCGTCCCAGCATTTT
cdr3_aa: CATGPSQHF

v_call: TRBV29-1
clone_size: -
d_call: -
j_call: TRBJ1-3
cdr3_nt: TGCAGCGTCAAAGGGAATGGAAACACCATATATTTT
cdr3_aa: CSVKGNGNTIYF

v_call: TRBV5-1
clone_size: -
d_call: -
j_call: TRBJ1-1
cdr3_nt: TGCGCCAGCAGCTTGGCTTCCATGGGCACCGTGAACACTGAAGCTTTCTTT
cdr3_aa: CASSLASMGTVNTEAFF

v_call: TRBV27
clone_size: -
d_call: -
j_call: TRBJ1-1
cdr3_nt: TGTGCCACCCACACTTACACTGAAGCTTTCTTT
cdr3_aa: CATHTYTEAFF

v_call: TRBV13
clone_size: few
d_call: TRBD1
j_call: TRBJ1-1
cdr3_nt: TGTGCCAGCAGCTCGACAGGGCCGACTGAAGCTTTCTTT
cdr3_aa: CASSSTGPTEAFF

v_call: TRBV7-9
clone_size: -
d_call: -
j_call: TRBJ2-7
cdr3_nt: TGTGCCAGCAGCTTGATGGGTGGGTCTTCCTACGAGCAGTACTTC
cdr3_aa: CASSLMGGSSYEQYF

v_call: TRBV29-1
clone_size: -
d_call: -
j_call: TRBJ2-7
cdr3_nt: TGCAGCGTTGAAGCGTCGGGGAGCTCCTACGAGCAGTACTTC
cdr3_aa: CSVEASGSSYEQYF

v_call: TRBV10-3
clone_size: -
d_call: -
j_call: TRBJ2-7
cdr3_nt: TGTGCCATCAGTGCGGGCGCTACCTACGAGCAGTACTTC
cdr3_aa: CAISAGATYEQYF

v_call: TRBV2
clone_size: many
d_call: -
j_call: TRBJ1-1
cdr3_nt: TGTGCCAGCAGTGGGGGGGGGCGCACTGAAGCTTTCTTT
cdr3_aa: CASSGGGRTEAFF

v_call: TRBV11-2
clone_size: -
d_call: -
j_call: TRBJ2-2
cdr3_nt: TGTGCCAGCAGCCCAAGGGCGGGCACCGGGGAGCTGGTTTTT
cdr3_aa: CASSPRAGTGELVF

v_call: TRBV29-1
clone_size: -
d_call: -
j_call: TRBJ2-5
cdr3_nt: TGCAGCGTTGACTCACAGCAAGAGACCCAGTACTTC
cdr3_aa: CSVDSQQETQYF

v_call: TRBV5-6
clone_size: few
d_call: TRBD1
j_call: TRBJ1-2
cdr3_nt: TGTGCCAGCAGCTTGGATGTAACAGGGGCCGGCTACACCTTC
cdr3_aa: CASSLDVTGAGYTF

v_call: TRBV20-1
clone_size: -
d_call: TRBD2
j_call: TRBJ2-7
cdr3_nt: TGCAGTGCTAGAGATCCCCAGGGACTAGCGGGAGGGCCACACGAGCAGTACTTC
cdr3_aa: CSARDPQGLAGGPHEQYF

v_call: TRBV6-4
clone_size: few
d_call: TRBD1
j_call: TRBJ1-1
cdr3_nt: TGTGCCAGCAGTGCTACAGGGGGTTTCACTGAAGCTTTCTTT
cdr3_aa: CASSATGGFTEAFF

v_call: TRBV12-3/TRBV12-4
clone_size: few
d_call: -
j_call: TRBJ1-3
cdr3_nt: TGTGCCAGCAGCTTAAGGCAGGGCTCTGGAAACACCATATATTTT
cdr3_aa: CASSLRQGSGNTIYF